What follows are 24 T cell receptor beta chains derived from one specimen sequenced in a study of cytomegalovirus exposure and HLA in healthy donors. PCR was performed using 60 Vbeta and 13 Jbeta primers. TCRdb's copy holds only in-frame clones and misses some; the assay was immunoSEQ multiplex PCR. Of more than 95,000 clones listed, around 82% were seen once; the top ten hold approximately 3.6%. The sample taken for sequencing was PBMCs. These TCRs come from a woman in her thirties or forties in good health and CMV-seropositive.

The J gene is TRBJ2-3, the V gene TRBV15; D might be TRBD1 (5 bases). CDR3 length: 13 residues. The V end was cut by 5 bases, the J end by 6 bases, with 12 bases between. Germline CDR1 is LNHNV and CDR2 is YYDKDF (reference sequence). CDR3 in DNA: TGTGCCACCAGCGGGGATAAGGGGGATACGCAGTATTTT. It codes for CATSGDKGDTQYF.

The chain recombines TRBV10-3 with TRBJ1-1; 12 nucleotides align to TRBD1. CDR3 length: 16 amino acids. From germline, CDR1 is ENHRY and CDR2 SYGVKD. V lost 4 bases, J lost 1 base, and 4 bases stayed unmatched. The CDR3 DNA reads as TGTGCCATCAGTGGTACGGGACAGGGGGCGAACACTGAAGCTTTCTTT. Amino acids: CAISGTGQGANTEAFF.

The chain has TRBV6-5 and TRBJ1-6; D not certain. Germline CDR1 MNHEY, CDR2 SVGAGI. V dropped 6 bases and J dropped 9 bases, with 15 bases sitting between them. This CDR3 is 14 amino acids long. The CDR3 loop reads CASSPTLRGSPLHF. The CDR3 coding sequence is TGTGCCAGCAGCCCGACCCTTCGGGGTTCACCCCTCCACTTT.

V and J are TRBV13 and TRBJ2-3, with 10 bases fitting TRBD1. Trimming took 5 bases from V and 2 from J; bases not matched to a gene: 10. There are 17 residues in the CDR3. Germline V gene lookup returns CDR1 PRHDT and CDR2 FYEKMQ (reference sequence). This CDR3 reads CASSLRPGQGFTDTQYF. CDR3 nucleotide sequence: TGTGCCAGCAGCCTAAGACCGGGACAGGGGTTCACAGATACGCAGTATTTT.

CDR3 nucleotide sequence: TGTGCCAGCAGTGAACGAGCGGGAGTGGGGAATGAGCAGTTCTTC. Its protein is CASSERAGVGNEQFF. The chain employs TRBV2 and TRBJ2-1; 8 nucleotides line up with TRBD2. Germline V gene data show CDR1 as SNHLY and CDR2 as FYNNEI. This CDR3 spans 15 amino acids. Unmatched junction bases numbered 7, after V lost 2 bases and J lost 7 bases.

This clone was seen a handful of times. The chain has TRBV29-1 and TRBJ2-7; D is possibly TRBD1 (5 bases). The CDR3 is made up of 13 amino acids. The ends were cut back, 0 bases at V and 3 bases at J, with 9 bases in the middle. Germline values: CDR1 SQVTM, CDR2 ANQGSEA. CDR3 in amino acids: CSVEEARGYEQYF. CDR3 DNA: TGCAGCGTTGAAGAAGCTAGGGGCTACGAGCAGTACTTC.

V gene TRBV27 combines with J gene TRBJ2-3; TRBD2 matches at 11 bases. CDR1 and CDR2 from the germline V gene are MNHEY and SMNVEV (reference sequence). The CDR3 covers 16 residues. Losses at the gene ends were 2 bases for V and 3 bases for J; bases not matched to a gene: 4. The CDR3 region is CASSLRVAGGTDTQYF. The CDR3, as DNA: TGTGCCAGCAGTTTACGGGTAGCGGGAGGGACAGATACGCAGTATTTT.

The genes are TRBV2 and TRBJ2-5; TRBD1 matches at 10 bases. The trim removed 6 bases at V and 4 bases at J, leaving 8 bases unmatched. The germline CDR1 and CDR2 sequences are SNHLY and FYNNEI. The CDR3 consists of 15 residues. CDR3 sequence (DNA): TGTGCCAGCAGGTTGACAGGGGGCGGGGGAGAGACCCAGTACTTC. Translation gives CASRLTGGGGETQYF.

The chain carries TRBV19 and TRBJ1-4; a possible D gene is TRBD1 (5 bases). Germline V gene data show CDR1 as LNHDA and CDR2 as SQIVND (reference sequence). V was shortened by 5 bases and J by 4 bases, with 14 bases between the two germline ends. The length of the CDR3 is 15 residues. The CDR3 is CASSLLTGVNEKLFF. In DNA form, the CDR3 reads TGTGCCAGTAGTTTACTCACAGGTGTTAATGAAAAACTGTTTTTT.

This chain uses TRBV5-6 with TRBJ1-1; 9 bases map to TRBD1. V gave up 6 bases and J gave up 3 bases; unmatched junction bases: 12. This CDR3 has 16 amino acids. CDR1 is SGHDT and CDR2 is YYEEEE in the germline V gene. This CDR3 is CASTLRTGDGHTEAFF. Written as DNA, the CDR3 is TGTGCCAGCACCCTCCGGACAGGGGATGGTCACACTGAAGCTTTCTTT.

The chain is built from TRBV7-2 and TRBJ2-3, with 12 bases fitting TRBD2. Per germline, CDR1 SGHTA and CDR2 FQGNSA. This CDR3 contains 18 residues. Germline trimming cut 5 bases from V and 2 bases from J; bases unmatched to any gene: 11. The CDR3 loop is CASSIPLGLAGHTDTQYF. The DNA of the CDR3 is TGTGCCAGCAGCATACCGTTGGGACTAGCGGGTCACACAGATACGCAGTATTTT.

V is TRBV28 and J is TRBJ2-6, with a tentative D call TRBD1 (6 bases). Germline V gene lookup returns CDR1 MDHEN and CDR2 SYDVKM. V was trimmed by 7 bases and J by 0 bases, leaving 7 bases between them. This CDR3 contains 14 residues. CDR3 DNA: TGTGCCAGCAAGGGGGTCTCTGGGGCCAACGTCCTGACTTTC. It translates to CASKGVSGANVLTF.

With regard to this clone: The junction and the germline gene differ at one end; a read error may be behind it. V gene TRBV7-9 combines with J gene TRBJ1-2, with 9 bases matching TRBD1. Germline V lookup: CDR1 SEHNR, CDR2 FQNEAQ (reference sequence). The length of the CDR3 is 12 residues. CDR3: CSSGDRDHGYTF. CDR3 sequence (DNA): TGTTCCAGCGGGGACAGGGACCATGGCTACACCTTC.

The chain carries TRBV5-6 and TRBJ1-3; 8 bases line up with TRBD1. Trimming took 3 bases from V and 2 from J; bases not matched to a gene: 4. The germline V gene encodes CDR1 SGHDT and CDR2 YYEEEE. The length of the CDR3 is 15 residues. CDR3 sequence reads: CASSSTGAAGNTIYF. The CDR3 bases are TGTGCCAGCAGCTCGACAGGGGCAGCTGGAAACACCATATATTTT. Together with reference TRBV5-6 and TRBJ1-3, the CDR3 gives the full variable domain: DAGVTQSPTHLIKTRGQQVTLRCSPKSGHDTVSWYQQALGQGPQFIFQYYEEEERQRGNFPDRFSGHQFPNYSSELNVNALLLGDSALYLCASSSTGAAGNTIYFGEGSWLTVV.

This clone has a single count. The chain recombines TRBV6-5 with TRBJ2-5; maybe TRBD2 (6 bases). Trimming removed 5 bases at V and 5 bases at J, with 9 bases between. The CDR3 extends over 12 amino acids. From germline, CDR1 is MNHEY and CDR2 SVGAGI. DNA for the CDR3: TGTGCCAGCAGTAGTCGGGGGGAGACCCAGTACTTC. It translates to CASSSRGETQYF.

The V and J genes are TRBV7-6 and TRBJ2-1, with 13 bases that match TRBD2. Germline V gene data show CDR1 as SGHVS and CDR2 as FNYEAQ. This CDR3 has 18 residues. V dropped 0 bases and J dropped 7; count of bases not matched to a gene: 9. In DNA form, the CDR3 reads TGTGCCAGCAGCTTAGCGCCGCGGGGACTAGCGGGAATGAATGAGCAGTTCTTC. Translating it yields CASSLAPRGLAGMNEQFF. The whole variable domain, remainder taken from reference TRBV7-6 and TRBJ2-1, is GAGVSQSPRYKVTKRGQDVALRCDPISGHVSLYWYRQALGQGPEFLTYFNYEAQQDKSGLPNDRFSAERPEGSISTLTIQRTEQRDSAMYRCASSLAPRGLAGMNEQFFGPGTRLTVL.

V usage is TRBV6-5 and J usage is TRBJ2-7; tentatively, D is TRBD1 (6 bases). This CDR3 has 13 residues. V was shortened by 5 bases and J by 5 bases, with 13 bases between the two germline ends. The germline V gene has CDR1 MNHEY and CDR2 SVGAGI. The CDR3 reads CASSRITGNEQYF. The CDR3 nucleotides are TGTGCCAGCAGTCGAATAACAGGGAACGAGCAGTACTTC.

V is TRBV29-1 and J is TRBJ1-5; 9 nucleotides line up with TRBD1. The CDR3 length is 14 residues. Looked up from germline, CDR1 is SQVTM and CDR2 is ANQGSEA. Trimming at V came to 4 bases and at J to 2 bases, leaving 3 bases not matched to a gene. The CDR3 protein is CSVAGQGGNQPQHF. As DNA, the CDR3 is TGCAGCGTTGCGGGACAGGGTGGCAATCAGCCCCAGCATTTT.

V usage is TRBV27 and J usage is TRBJ1-1; 9 nucleotides line up with TRBD1. Germline CDR1 is MNHEY and CDR2 is SMNVEV (reference sequence). J gave up 6 bases and V 4 bases, and 3 bases lay outside the gene matches. This CDR3 comprises 13 residues. The CDR3 here is CASSWGQGSEAFF. CDR3 nucleotide sequence: TGTGCCAGCAGTTGGGGACAGGGATCTGAAGCTTTCTTT.

This chain uses TRBV5-6 with TRBJ1-2; 9 bases line up with TRBD1. The CDR3 totals 16 residues. Germline values: CDR1 SGHDT, CDR2 YYEEEE. J lost 4 bases, V lost 4 bases, and 11 bases had no gene match. CDR3: CASSPGQGLLVYGYTF. DNA for the CDR3: TGTGCCAGCAGCCCCGGACAGGGGCTCCTCGTCTATGGCTACACCTTC.

V usage is TRBV9 and J usage is TRBJ2-1, with D possibly matching TRBD2 (6 bases). Trimming stripped 2 bases from V and 7 bases from J, with 10 bases between. The CDR3 runs to 13 residues. Germline V lookup: CDR1 SGDLS, CDR2 YYNGEE. CDR3 coding DNA: TGTGCCAGCAGCGTCAGACTAGATAATGAGCAGTTCTTC. Protein product: CASSVRLDNEQFF.

This chain uses TRBV7-2 with TRBJ1-2, with D perhaps matching TRBD1 (6 bases). Germline values: CDR1 SGHTA, CDR2 FQGNSA. The length of the CDR3 is 11 residues. V lost 6 bases and J 13 bases, leaving 15 bases between the germline ends. This CDR3 is CASSYTGRLTF. The CDR3 region has the DNA TGTGCCAGCAGTTACACAGGGCGTCTCACCTTC.

The chain uses TRBV11-3 and TRBJ2-3; D uncertain. Germline CDR1 SGHNT, CDR2 YENEEA. The CDR3 is 14 amino acids. The V end lost 5 bases, the J end lost 1 base, and 10 bases lay between the germline ends. CDR3 amino acids: CASSPGPGTDTQYF. In DNA, the CDR3 is TGTGCCAGCAGCCCGGGTCCGGGCACAGATACGCAGTATTTT.

V is TRBV6-5 and J is TRBJ1-5; unclear D gene. CDR1 and CDR2 from the germline V gene are MNHEY and SVGAGI. The CDR3 contains 14 residues. The V end was cut by 6 bases, the J end by 2 bases, with 11 bases between. The CDR3 DNA follows: TGTGCCAGCAGCCCCCGGGGAGGCAATCAGCCCCAGCATTTT. As protein: CASSPRGGNQPQHF.